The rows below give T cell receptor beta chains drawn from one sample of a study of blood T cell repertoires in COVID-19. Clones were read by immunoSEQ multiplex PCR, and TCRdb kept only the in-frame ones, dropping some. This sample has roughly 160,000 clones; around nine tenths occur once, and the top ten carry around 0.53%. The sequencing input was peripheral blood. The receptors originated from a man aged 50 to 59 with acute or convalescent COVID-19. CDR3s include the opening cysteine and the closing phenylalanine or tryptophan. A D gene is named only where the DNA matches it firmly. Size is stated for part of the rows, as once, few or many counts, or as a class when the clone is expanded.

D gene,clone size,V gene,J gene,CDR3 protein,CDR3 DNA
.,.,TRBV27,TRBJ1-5,CASSLRGNQPQHF,TGTGCCAGCAGTTTACGAGGCAATCAGCCCCAGCATTTT
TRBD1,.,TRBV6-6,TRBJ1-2,CASRIDRGHGYTF,TGTGCCAGCAGAATCGACAGGGGTCATGGCTACACCTTC
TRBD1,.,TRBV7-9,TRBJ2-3,CASSLDGTGTDTQYF,TGTGCCAGCAGCTTAGATGGGACAGGGACAGATACGCAGTATTTT
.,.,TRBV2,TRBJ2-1,CASSGQGDEQFF,TGTGCCAGCAGTGGGCAGGGCGATGAGCAGTTCTTC
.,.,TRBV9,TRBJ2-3,CASSVAGAYTDTQYF,TGTGCCAGCAGCGTAGCGGGAGCCTACACAGATACGCAGTATTTT
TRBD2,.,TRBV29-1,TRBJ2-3,CSAVGLERGTDTQYF,TGCAGCGCCGTTGGACTAGAGAGGGGCACAGATACGCAGTATTTT
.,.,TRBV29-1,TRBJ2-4,CSVVGRLNIQYF,TGCAGCGTTGTAGGGAGACTAAACATTCAGTACTTC
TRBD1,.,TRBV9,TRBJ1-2,CASSVAARHETGQGYTF,TGTGCCAGCAGCGTCGCCGCCAGACACGAGACAGGGCAGGGCTACACCTTC
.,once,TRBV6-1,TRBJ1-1,CASSGPLVAAGNTEAFF,TGTGCCAGCAGTGGACCTTTAGTGGCCGCGGGGAACACTGAAGCTTTCTTT
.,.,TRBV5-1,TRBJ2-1,CASSLGGSSYNEQFF,TGCGCCAGCAGCTTGGGAGGAAGCTCCTACAATGAGCAGTTCTTC
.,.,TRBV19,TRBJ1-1,CASSISTAVGTEAFF,TGTGCCAGTAGTATTTCGACGGCGGTTGGGACTGAAGCTTTCTTT
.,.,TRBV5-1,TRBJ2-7,CASSLGQGSYEQYF,TGCGCCAGCAGCTTGGGGCAGGGCTCCTACGAGCAGTACTTC
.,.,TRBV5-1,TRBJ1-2,CASSLDSVYESYTF,TGCGCCAGCAGTCTAGATTCGGTATATGAGAGCTACACCTTC
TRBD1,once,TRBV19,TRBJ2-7,CASSLNNRDSEQYF,TGTGCCAGTAGTTTAAACAACCGGGACAGCGAGCAGTACTTC
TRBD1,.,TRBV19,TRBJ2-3,CASSMRGNRGLADTQYF,TGTGCCAGTAGTATGCGGGGGAACAGGGGGCTTGCAGATACGCAGTATTTT
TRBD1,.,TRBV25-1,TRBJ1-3,CASSDPGQGRGNTIYF,TGTGCCAGCAGTGACCCGGGACAGGGACGTGGAAACACCATATATTTT
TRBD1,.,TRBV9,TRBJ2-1,CASSVASRTGGHNEQFF,TGTGCCAGCAGCGTAGCTAGTCGGACAGGGGGCCACAATGAGCAGTTCTTC
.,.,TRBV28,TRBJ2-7,CASSLTPFYEQYF,TGTGCCAGCAGTCTGACACCTTTCTACGAGCAGTACTTC
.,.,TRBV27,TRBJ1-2,CASSFWGRGSNYGYTF,TGTGCCAGCAGTTTTTGGGGCAGGGGATCTAACTATGGCTACACCTTC
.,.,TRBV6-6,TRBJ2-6,CASSSGGANVLTF,TGTGCCAGCAGCTCGGGGGGGGCCAACGTCCTGACTTTC
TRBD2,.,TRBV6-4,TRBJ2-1,CASSVIAGSYNEQFF,TGTGCCAGCAGTGTTATAGCGGGTTCCTACAATGAGCAGTTCTTC
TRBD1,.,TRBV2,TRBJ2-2,CASRQGEGTGELFF,TGTGCCAGCAGACAGGGGGAAGGGACCGGGGAGCTGTTTTTT
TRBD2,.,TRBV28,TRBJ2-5,CASSPISGGPGRETQYF,TGTGCCAGCAGTCCCATTAGCGGGGGGCCCGGGCGAGAGACCCAGTACTTC
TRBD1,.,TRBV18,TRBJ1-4,CASSLGQGEGEKLFF,TGTGCCAGCTCGTTAGGACAGGGTGAAGGTGAAAAACTGTTTTTT
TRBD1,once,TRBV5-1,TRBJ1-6,CASSLGQGAGNSPLHF,TGCGCCAGCAGCTTAGGACAGGGGGCCGGGAATTCACCCCTCCACTTT
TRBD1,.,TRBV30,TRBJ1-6,CAWSIQGSYNSPLHF,TGTGCCTGGAGTATACAGGGGTCCTATAATTCACCCCTCCACTTT
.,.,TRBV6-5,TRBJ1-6,CASSYSGPFNSPLHF,TGTGCCAGCAGTTACTCGGGCCCTTTTAATTCACCCCTCCACTTT
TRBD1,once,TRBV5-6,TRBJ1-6,CASSHSGTDYYNSPLHF,TGTGCCAGCAGCCATTCCGGGACAGATTACTATAATTCACCCCTCCACTTT
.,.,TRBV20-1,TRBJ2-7,CSGADTYEQYF,TGCAGTGGTGCGGACACCTACGAGCAGTACTTC
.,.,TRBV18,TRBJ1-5,CASSPRVAGRAGTNQPQHF,TGTGCCAGCTCACCAAGGGTCGCGGGAAGGGCGGGGACGAATCAGCCCCAGCATTTT
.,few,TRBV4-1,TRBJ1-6,CASSQEGSSNSPLHF,TGCGCCAGCAGCCAAGAGGGCAGTTCTAATTCACCCCTCCACTTT
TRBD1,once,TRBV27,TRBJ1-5,CASRRDRTQSGPQHF,TGTGCCAGCAGACGGGACAGGACGCAATCAGGGCCCCAGCATTTT
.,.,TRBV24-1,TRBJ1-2,CATSDPGSNYGYTF,TGTGCCACCAGTGATCCGGGATCCAACTATGGCTACACCTTC
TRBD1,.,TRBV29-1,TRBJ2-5,CSLGQPQETQYF,TGCAGTTTGGGACAGCCTCAAGAGACCCAGTACTTC
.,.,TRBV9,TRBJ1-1,CASSPGQMNTEAFF,TGTGCCAGCAGCCCAGGCCAGATGAACACTGAAGCTTTCTTT
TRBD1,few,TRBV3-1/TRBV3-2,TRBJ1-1,CASSTPRTGGRVNTEAFF,TGTGCCAGCAGCACCCCTCGGACAGGGGGACGTGTGAACACTGAAGCTTTCTTT
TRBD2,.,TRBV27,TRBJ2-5,CASSHRTSGRGSETQYF,TGTGCCAGCAGTCATCGGACTAGCGGGAGGGGATCGGAGACCCAGTACTTC
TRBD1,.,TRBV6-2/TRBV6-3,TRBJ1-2,CASSYPGTGYYGYTF,TGTGCCAGCAGTTACCCCGGGACAGGGTATTATGGCTACACCTTC
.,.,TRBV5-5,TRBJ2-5,CASSPNYRQKGETQYF,TGTGCCAGCAGCCCCAACTACCGACAGAAAGGCGAGACCCAGTACTTC
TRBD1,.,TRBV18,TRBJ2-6,CASSPMLRTGGAGANVLTF,TGTGCCAGCTCACCAATGTTGAGGACAGGGGGAGCTGGGGCCAACGTCCTGACTTTC
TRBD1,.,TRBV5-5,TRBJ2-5,CASSRQGAGETQYF,TGTGCCAGCAGCCGGCAGGGGGCTGGAGAGACCCAGTACTTC
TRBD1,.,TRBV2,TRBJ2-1,CASSRPGQDVYNEQFF,TGTGCCAGCAGTCGACCGGGACAGGACGTATACAATGAGCAGTTCTTC
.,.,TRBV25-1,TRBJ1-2,CASSQRWVSPQGYTF,TGTGCCAGCAGCCAGAGGTGGGTCTCGCCTCAAGGCTACACCTTC
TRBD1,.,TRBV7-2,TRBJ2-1,CASSLNRGALNEQFF,TGTGCCAGCAGCTTAAACAGGGGCGCCCTCAATGAGCAGTTCTTC
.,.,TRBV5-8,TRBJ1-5,CASSQGMNQPQHF,TGTGCCAGCAGTCAGGGGATGAATCAGCCCCAGCATTTT
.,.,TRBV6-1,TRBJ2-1,CASSEGQSLFNEQFF,TGTGCCAGCAGTGAAGGACAGAGCCTCTTCAATGAGCAGTTCTTC
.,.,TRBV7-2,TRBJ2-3,CASSSTRGAIIADTQYF,TGTGCCAGCAGCTCTACGCGGGGCGCGATAATCGCAGATACGCAGTATTTT
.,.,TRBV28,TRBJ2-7,CASSLAGGDEQYF,TGTGCCAGCAGTTTAGCGGGTGGAGACGAGCAGTACTTC
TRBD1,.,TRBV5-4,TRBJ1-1,CASSSGQGARTEAFF,TGTGCCAGCAGCTCCGGACAGGGGGCGAGGACTGAAGCTTTCTTT
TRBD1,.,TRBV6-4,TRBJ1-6,CASRRQGESYNSPLHF,TGTGCCAGCAGACGACAGGGGGAATCCTATAATTCACCCCTCCACTTT
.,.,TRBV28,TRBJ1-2,CASASGGGDGYTF,TGTGCCAGCGCTTCGGGGGGAGGAGATGGCTACACCTTC
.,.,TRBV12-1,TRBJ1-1,CASSAQTGCGTEAFF,TGTGCCAGCAGCGCGCAGACAGGGTGTGGCACTGAAGCTTTCTTT
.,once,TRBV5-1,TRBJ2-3,CASTGNTDTQYF,TGCGCCAGCACAGGGAACACAGATACGCAGTATTTT